These 20 T cell receptor beta chains originate from one sample sequenced in a study of T cell repertoires in cytomegalovirus infection. These receptors lack a known antigen. TCRdb fed the reads into MiXCR, producing one record per CDR3 protein. The sample has some 100,000 distinct CDR3 sequences; around 31% are singletons. This sample comprised CD8+ T cells from cultured PBMCs, obtained from culture after CMV antigen stimulation. The receptors shown here come from a human donor in good health (CMV status not recorded). Some clones in this sample may be carry-over from other donors' samples.

This chain links TRBV6-5 with TRBJ1-2; D not certain. The V gene lost 7 bases and the J gene lost 2 bases, with 14 bases spanning the gap. CDR1 is MNHEY and CDR2 is SVGAGI in the germline V gene. This CDR3 is 14 amino acids long. CDR3 bases: TGTGCCAGCACCCCCCACGCAGCAAACTATGGCTACACCTTC. Translating it yields CASTPHAANYGYTF.

The chain uses TRBV2 and TRBJ1-1; 9 bases are shared with TRBD1. The CDR3 covers 12 residues. The ends lost 10 bases at V and 4 bases at J; junction bases unmatched: 4. Germline CDR1 is SNHLY and CDR2 is FYNNEI. In DNA, the CDR3 is TGTGCCACCTACAGGGGGCTCACTGAAGCTTTCTTT. Translated: CATYRGLTEAFF.

In DNA form, the CDR3 reads TGTGCCAGCAGCTTAGCTAGCGGGGGGGCCTGGGAGCAGTTCTTC. Translated: CASSLASGGAWEQFF. The V and J genes are TRBV7-8 and TRBJ2-1, with 11 bases aligning to TRBD2. The germline CDR1 and CDR2 sequences are SGHVS and FQNEAQ. The junction had 5 bases not matched to a gene; V was cut back by 0 bases and J by 10 bases. This CDR3 contains 15 residues.

The table lists this clonotype with a few counts. This chain connects TRBV19 to TRBJ1-1, with a tentative D call TRBD1 (6 bases). Per germline, CDR1 LNHDA and CDR2 SQIVND (reference sequence). Trimming removed 4 bases from V and 1 base from J, with 13 bases in between. The CDR3 has 15 amino acids. The chain's CDR3 is CASSTQRGANTEAFF. CDR3 DNA sequence: TGTGCCAGTAGTACCCAGAGGGGGGCGAACACTGAAGCTTTCTTT. The variable domain in full, with the rest retrieved from reference TRBV19 and TRBJ1-1, is DGGITQSPKYLFRKEGQNVTLSCEQNLNHDAMYWYRQDPGQGLRLIYYSQIVNDFQKGDIAEGYSVSREKKESFPLTVTSAQKNPTAFYLCASSTQRGANTEAFFGQGTRLTVV.

This clonotype was observed at least ten times. The rearrangement joins TRBV28 to TRBJ2-3; 8 bases are shared with TRBD2. The CDR3 is 15 residues long. Per germline, CDR1 MDHEN and CDR2 SYDVKM. V dropped 6 bases and J dropped 5; count of bases not matched to a gene: 10. CDR3: CASRASGGYGDTQYF. The CDR3 nucleotides read TGTGCCAGCAGGGCCAGCGGGGGATACGGAGATACGCAGTATTTT. Full variable domain (missing parts from reference TRBV28 and TRBJ2-3): DVKVTQSSRYLVKRTGEKVFLECVQDMDHENMFWYRQDPGLGLRLIYFSYDVKMKEKGDIPEGYSVSREKKERFSLILESASTNQTSMYLCASRASGGYGDTQYFGPGTRLTVL.

This chain uses TRBV12-3 or TRBV12-4 with TRBJ2-3, with TRBD1 as a possible D gene (5 bases). This CDR3 is built from 12 residues. V lost 7 bases and J 4 bases, leaving 9 bases between the germline ends. CDR3 in DNA: TGTGCCAGCACCATAGGGGCAGATACGCAGTATTTT. Translating gives CASTIGADTQYF.

The chain is built from TRBV2 and TRBJ1-2; D possibly corresponds to TRBD1 (5 bases). V gave up 7 bases and J gave up 5 bases, with 17 bases separating them. Germline V gene lookup returns CDR1 SNHLY and CDR2 FYNNEI. The CDR3 is made up of 14 amino acids. The CDR3 bases are TGTGCCAGCACTGCGGCCCCCGAGGGGTATGGCTACACCTTC. It encodes CASTAAPEGYGYTF.

Comments on this clonotype: An end of the junction differs from the germline gene, which may be a read error. V is TRBV12-3 or TRBV12-4 and J is TRBJ2-3, with D possibly TRBD2 on 5 matching bases. The CDR3 spans 14 residues. The CDR3 nucleotides are TGTGCCAGCAGATTAGCGACGGGCACAGATACGCAGTATTTT. It translates to CASRLATGTDTQYF.

In its sample, this clonotype was seen a few times. The chain joins TRBV12-3 or TRBV12-4 to TRBJ1-4; D gene unclear. CDR3 length: 16 amino acids. Deletions cut 3 bases from V and 3 bases from J, with 14 bases between. The CDR3, as DNA: TGTGCCAGCAGTTTGAACCCGCCACAAGCTAATGAAAAACTGTTTTTT. Its protein is CASSLNPPQANEKLFF.

This clonotype was recorded many times. V gene TRBV28 combines with J gene TRBJ2-2; 7 bases align to TRBD1. There are 18 residues in the CDR3. Germline CDR1 reads MDHEN; CDR2 reads SYDVKM. Trimming cost V 4 bases and J 0 bases; bases outside gene matches: 11. Written as DNA, the CDR3 is TGTGCCAGCAGTTCCCATATCCTTCAGGGGGCGAACACCGGGGAGCTGTTTTTT. It codes for CASSSHILQGANTGELFF. Full variable domain (remainder filled in from reference TRBV28 and TRBJ2-2): DVKVTQSSRYLVKRTGEKVFLECVQDMDHENMFWYRQDPGLGLRLIYFSYDVKMKEKGDIPEGYSVSREKKERFSLILESASTNQTSMYLCASSSHILQGANTGELFFGEGSRLTVL.

This chain joins TRBV28 and TRBJ2-6, with D tentatively TRBD2 (5 bases). The CDR3 length is 17 residues. In germline, CDR1 is MDHEN, CDR2 SYDVKM. V was cut by 7 bases and J by 4 bases, with 20 bases left in between. The CDR3: CASNTDPGFGGANVLTF. CDR3 DNA sequence: TGTGCCAGCAACACCGATCCGGGGTTCGGGGGGGCCAACGTCCTGACTTTC.

Worth noting for this clonotype: The conserved phenylalanine or tryptophan is not found at the CDR3 terminus, so this likely reflects a read error. This chain links TRBV7-8 with TRBJ2-3; D remains unclear. The CDR3 extends over 14 amino acids. Deletions cut 1 base from V and 2 bases from J, with 7 bases between. Germline lookup yields CDR1 SGHVS and CDR2 FQNEAQ. The CDR3 protein is CASSLGGITDTQYS. The DNA of the CDR3 is TGTGCCAGCAGCTTAGGTGGGATCACAGATACGCAGTATTCT.

The chain uses TRBV24-1 and TRBJ2-2; D is unresolved. Trimming removed 1 base from V and 5 bases from J, with 4 bases in between. The germline V gene has CDR1 KGHDR and CDR2 SFDVKD. This CDR3 region has 13 residues. In nucleotides, the CDR3 is TGTGCCACCAGTGATTTCGGGACCGGGGAGCTGTTTTTT. It encodes CATSDFGTGELFF.

In this sample, this clonotype turned up many times. The chain carries TRBV19 and TRBJ1-6; the D gene is possibly TRBD1 (6 bases). Deletions cut 9 bases from V and 0 bases from J, with 9 bases between. Germline loops: CDR1 LNHDA, CDR2 SQIVND (reference sequence). The CDR3 is made up of 14 amino acids. CDR3 amino acids: CASRGSSYNSPLHF. The DNA for the CDR3 is TGTGCCAGCAGGGGAAGCTCCTATAATTCACCCCTCCACTTT.

In nucleotides, the CDR3 is TGTGCCACCAGCGGCGACAGGGTAGCAGATACGCAGTATTTT. Translating gives CATSGDRVADTQYF. The V and J genes are TRBV15 and TRBJ2-3; 7 bases line up with TRBD1. Germline V gene lookup returns CDR1 LNHNV and CDR2 YYDKDF (reference sequence). The length of the CDR3 is 14 residues. Trimming at V came to 5 bases and at J to 4 bases, leaving 6 bases not matched to a gene.

The chain links TRBV4-1 to TRBJ1-1, with TRBD1 matching over 7 bases. The CDR3 length is 15 residues. J lost 2 bases, V lost 3 bases, and 6 bases had no gene match. CDR1 MGHRA and CDR2 YSYEKL come from the germline V gene. The CDR3 region is CASSQLGQANTEAFF. The CDR3 bases are TGCGCCAGCAGCCAGTTAGGACAGGCCAACACTGAAGCTTTCTTT.

This clonotype has just a few counts. V and J are TRBV27 and TRBJ2-7, with 8 bases fitting TRBD1. CDR1 MNHEY and CDR2 SMNVEV come from the germline V gene (reference sequence). With 0 bases clipped from V and 4 bases from J, the junction kept 11 bases outside the gene matches. The CDR3 length is 17 residues. The CDR3: CASSLSNPSTGAYEQYF. CDR3 DNA sequence: TGTGCCAGCAGTTTATCCAACCCTTCGACAGGGGCATACGAGCAGTACTTC.

This chain links TRBV7-9 with TRBJ2-7; 11 bases map to TRBD2. Unmatched junction bases numbered 4, after V lost 2 bases and J lost 1 base. Looked up from germline, CDR1 is SEHNR and CDR2 is FQNEAQ (reference sequence). The CDR3 length is 16 residues. Here the CDR3 DNA reads TGTGCCAGCAGCTTACTCCTAGCGGGGGGTTCCTACGAGCAGTACTTC. The encoded protein is CASSLLLAGGSYEQYF.

This clonotype occurred many times. V gene TRBV7-6 combines with J gene TRBJ2-7; 9 nucleotides align to TRBD1. The germline CDR1 and CDR2 sequences are SGHVS and FNYEAQ. The CDR3 runs to 14 residues. V lost 5 bases to trimming and J lost 7 bases; unmatched junction nucleotides: 9. CDR3 sequence reads: CASSIGTGSEEQYF. The CDR3 DNA reads as TGTGCCAGCAGCATAGGGACAGGGTCCGAAGAGCAGTACTTC. Drawing the rest from reference TRBV7-6 and TRBJ2-7, the complete variable domain is GAGVSQSPRYKVTKRGQDVALRCDPISGHVSLYWYRQALGQGPEFLTYFNYEAQQDKSGLPNDRFSAERPEGSISTLTIQRTEQRDSAMYRCASSIGTGSEEQYFGPGTRLTVT.

This clonotype was recorded at least ten times. V is TRBV7-8 and J is TRBJ2-5; tentatively, D is TRBD1 (6 bases). CDR1 and CDR2 from the germline V gene are SGHVS and FQNEAQ. The germline V and J ends were trimmed by 4 bases and 3 bases, with 15 bases remaining between them. This CDR3 contains 15 residues. The CDR3 loop is CASSSRDTTKETQYF. CDR3 bases: TGTGCCAGCAGCTCCCGGGACACAACAAAAGAGACCCAGTACTTC.